The present entry profiles one T cell receptor beta chain with its context. Its specificity is not known. This sample is drawn from a study of CD8+ T cells in alopecia areata. Study-level background: For the treated group, dosing was oral tofacitinib at 5 to 10 mg twice daily. Among treated patients, severity was scored by affected scalp area percentage. Whole-study findings and limits: Sequenced scalp T cells also include alphabeta T cells resident in normal skin.

Treatment described: oral pan-JAK inhibitor, 5-10 mg twice daily. RNA was extracted and reverse transcribed into cDNA as the sequencing template. The assay was immunoSEQ multiplex PCR, and TCRdb's table has in-frame clones only and misses some. This table has about 120,000 clones, about 61% appearing once. V was pared by 2 bases and J by 4 bases, with 8 bases between. The germline V gene has CDR1 MNHEY and CDR2 SMNVEV (reference sequence). CDR3 size: 13 residues. The sample in question was CD8+ T cells sorted from blood, obtained at week 4, from a patient treated with tofacitinib. The TCR was taken from a human donor with alopecia areata. This rearrangement joins TRBV27 to TRBJ2-5, with D unresolved. CDR3 bases: TGTGCCAGCAGTTTACTCGGGCCAGAGACCCAGTACTTC. This sequence encodes CASSLLGPETQYF.